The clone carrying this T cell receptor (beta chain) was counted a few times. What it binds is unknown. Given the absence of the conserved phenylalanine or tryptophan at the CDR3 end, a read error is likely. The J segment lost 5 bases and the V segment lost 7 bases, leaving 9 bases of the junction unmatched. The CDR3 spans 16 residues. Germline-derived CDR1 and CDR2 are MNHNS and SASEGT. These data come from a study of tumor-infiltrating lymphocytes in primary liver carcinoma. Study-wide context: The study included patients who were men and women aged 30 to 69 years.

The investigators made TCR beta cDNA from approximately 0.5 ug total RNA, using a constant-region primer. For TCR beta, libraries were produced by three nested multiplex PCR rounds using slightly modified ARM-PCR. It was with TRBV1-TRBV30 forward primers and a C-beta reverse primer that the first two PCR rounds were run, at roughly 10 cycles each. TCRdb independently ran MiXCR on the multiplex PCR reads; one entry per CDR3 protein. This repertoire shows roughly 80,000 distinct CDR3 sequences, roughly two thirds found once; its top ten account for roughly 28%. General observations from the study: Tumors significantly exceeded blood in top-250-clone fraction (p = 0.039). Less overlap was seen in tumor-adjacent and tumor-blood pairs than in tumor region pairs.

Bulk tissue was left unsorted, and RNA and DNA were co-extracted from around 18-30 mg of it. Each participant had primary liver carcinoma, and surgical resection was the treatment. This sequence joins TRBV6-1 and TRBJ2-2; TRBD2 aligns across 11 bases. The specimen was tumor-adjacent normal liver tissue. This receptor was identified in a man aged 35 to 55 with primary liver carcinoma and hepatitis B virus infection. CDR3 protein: CASKYTSGRRTGELFV. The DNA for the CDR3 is TGTGCCAGCAAATATACTAGCGGGAGACGGACCGGGGAGCTGTTTGTT.